The next 18 T cell receptor beta chains were all read from a single sample in a study of technical replicates of blood from a handful of donors. Assay used: immunoSEQ multiplex PCR; TCRdb lists only in-frame clones, some missing. The sample contains about 61,000 clones, approximately 97% of which appear only once. The sample taken for sequencing was T cells isolated from PBMCs. These receptors came from a human donor in good health.

V is TRBV27 and J is TRBJ2-6, with TRBD1 as a possible D gene (6 bases). Germline CDR1 is MNHEY and CDR2 is SMNVEV (reference sequence). CDR3 length equals 14 residues. Trimming left V 8 bases short and J 4 bases short, with 12 bases between. CDR3 sequence reads: CASRPQGGANVLTF. In nucleotides, the CDR3 is TGTGCCAGCCGTCCACAGGGAGGGGCCAACGTCCTGACTTTC. The full variable domain, completed using reference TRBV27 and TRBJ2-6, is EAQVTQNPRYLITVTGKKLTVTCSQNMNHEYMSWYRQDPGLGLRQIYYSMNVEVTDKGDVPEGYKVSRKEKRNFPLILESPSPNQTSLYFCASRPQGGANVLTFGAGSRLTVL.

The chain recombines TRBV27 with TRBJ1-2; D ambiguous. The length of the CDR3 is 13 residues. Per germline, CDR1 MNHEY and CDR2 SMNVEV (reference sequence). Between the trimmed V and J ends, which lost 2 bases and 5 bases, there was a span of 9 bases. CDR3 DNA sequence: TGTGCCAGCAGTTTAGGCAGTTGGTATGGCTACACCTTC. This gives the protein CASSLGSWYGYTF.

This clone appeared a single time. The chain links TRBV6-5 to TRBJ1-1; D may be TRBD1 (6 bases). Germline CDR1 reads MNHEY; CDR2 reads SVGAGI. The V gene lost 2 bases and the J gene lost 0 bases, with 10 bases spanning the gap. The CDR3 has 15 amino acids. The CDR3 region is CASSYDGTLNTEAFF. As DNA, the CDR3 is TGTGCCAGCAGTTACGACGGGACACTGAACACTGAAGCTTTCTTT.

The chain uses TRBV30 and TRBJ1-2; no definite D call. V was shortened by 2 bases and J by 4 bases, with 14 bases between the two germline ends. CDR3 length equals 14 residues. CDR1 is GTSNPN and CDR2 is SVGIG in the germline V gene (reference sequence). The CDR3 DNA sequence: TGTGCCTGGAGTAGGCCTGGTAGCCTCTATGGCTACACCTTC. Amino acids: CAWSRPGSLYGYTF.

The chain links TRBV5-8 to TRBJ1-5, with TRBD1 as a possible D gene (6 bases). The CDR3 runs 17 residues. Germline CDR1 and CDR2: SGHTS and YDEGEE. Trimming took 5 bases from V and 0 from J, leaving 18 bases between them. DNA of the CDR3: TGTGCCAGCAGTTCAGGGGCGAGCACTTATAGCAATCAGCCCCAGCATTTT. Residues: CASSSGASTYSNQPQHF.

The rearrangement joins TRBV19 to TRBJ2-7; TRBD2 agrees at 7 bases. The germline gives CDR1 LNHDA, CDR2 SQIVND (reference sequence). The CDR3 length is 14 residues. Trimming took 8 bases from V and 0 from J; bases not matched to a gene: 7. In nucleotides, the CDR3 is TGTGCCAGTGGTTCTGGCGGGAGCTCCTACGAGCAGTACTTC. Translated, it gives CASGSGGSSYEQYF.

The rearrangement joins TRBV2 to TRBJ2-5, with 8 bases that match TRBD2. This CDR3 has 16 amino acids. Germline V gene data show CDR1 as SNHLY and CDR2 as FYNNEI. V gave up 7 bases and J gave up 7 bases; unmatched junction bases: 17. CDR3: CASIERSGSPRGTQYF. DNA of the CDR3: TGTGCCAGCATAGAAAGAAGCGGGAGCCCCAGAGGGACCCAGTACTTC.

This clone was observed a single time. The V gene is TRBV5-6, the J gene TRBJ2-1, with 12 bases aligning to TRBD2. Unmatched junction bases numbered 3, after V lost 1 base and J lost 1 base. The CDR3 has 17 residues. Germline lookup yields CDR1 SGHDT and CDR2 YYEEEE. The CDR3: CASSLLGLAGSYNEQFF. CDR3 coding DNA: TGTGCCAGCAGCTTGCTCGGACTAGCGGGATCCTACAATGAGCAGTTCTTC.

This chain links TRBV5-1 with TRBJ2-2, with TRBD2 identical over 8 bases. Germline values: CDR1 SGHRS, CDR2 YFSETQ. This CDR3 is 15 amino acids long. Trimming cost V 2 bases and J 0 bases; bases outside gene matches: 0. The CDR3 sequence is CASSFSGANTGELFF. The CDR3 DNA follows: TGCGCCAGCAGCTTTAGCGGGGCGAACACCGGGGAGCTGTTTTTT.

The genes are TRBV7-9 and TRBJ1-5; D remains ambiguous. The V gene lost 2 bases and the J gene lost 4 bases, with 12 bases spanning the gap. Germline CDR1 SEHNR, CDR2 FQNEAQ (reference sequence). This CDR3 spans 15 amino acids. The DNA of the CDR3 is TGTGCCAGCAGCTTATCGGGCGGAGGGAATCAGCCCCAGCATTTT. It specifies CASSLSGGGNQPQHF.

V is TRBV19 and J is TRBJ2-7, with 8 bases lining up with TRBD1. The J segment lost 2 bases and the V segment lost 7 bases, leaving 7 bases of the junction unmatched. The V gene's germline CDR1 is LNHDA and CDR2 SQIVND (reference sequence). The CDR3 is 14 residues long. The DNA for the CDR3 is TGTGCCAGTATCGGGACAGGCCAAGCCTACGAGCAGTACTTC. It specifies CASIGTGQAYEQYF.

The chain is built from TRBV5-4 and TRBJ1-1; D gene ambiguous. The CDR3 loop spans 16 amino acids. Germline lookup yields CDR1 SGHNT and CDR2 YYREEE (reference sequence). Between the trimmed V and J ends, which lost 3 bases and 0 bases, there was a span of 15 bases. The CDR3 region has the DNA TGTGCCAGCAGCTCGGGAGCGACCATAATGAACACTGAAGCTTTCTTT. Amino acid sequence: CASSSGATIMNTEAFF.

The CDR3, as DNA: TGTGCCAGTAGTATTCAGGGGTTAGTCAATCAGCCCCAGCATTTT. This translates into CASSIQGLVNQPQHF. V is TRBV19 and J is TRBJ1-5; weak D call: TRBD1 (6 bases). V shed 3 bases and J shed 3 bases, with 12 bases lying between them. Germline CDR1 and CDR2: LNHDA and SQIVND (reference sequence). The CDR3 is made up of 15 amino acids.

The chain combines TRBV2 with TRBJ2-7; a weak D match, TRBD1 (5 bases). CDR1 is SNHLY, CDR2 FYNNEI, per germline. The CDR3 totals 11 residues. Deletions cut 8 bases from V and 3 bases from J, with 8 bases between. CDR3 protein: CASRRDYEQYF. CDR3 in DNA: TGTGCCAGCCGCAGGGACTACGAGCAGTACTTC.

The chain couples TRBV11-2 to TRBJ1-2; D not resolved. V shed 1 base and J shed 6 bases, with 12 bases lying between them. The CDR3 extends over 14 amino acids. Germline CDR1 reads SGHAT; CDR2 reads FQNNGV. CDR3 sequence reads: CASSLAYRTNGYTF. CDR3 bases: TGTGCCAGCAGCTTAGCTTACAGAACAAATGGCTACACCTTC.

V and J are TRBV9 and TRBJ1-6; 7 nucleotides align to TRBD1. V lost 5 bases and J lost 9; bases outside the gene matches: 8. Germline V lookup: CDR1 SGDLS, CDR2 YYNGEE. The CDR3 is 14 amino acids. CDR3 nucleotides: TGTGCCAGCAGTGCGCAGGGGGGTAGTTCACCCCTCCACTTT. Translation gives CASSAQGGSSPLHF.

This chain joins TRBV4-1 and TRBJ2-5; a weak D match, TRBD2 (6 bases). Trimming removed 3 bases at V and 5 bases at J, with 13 bases between. The CDR3 sequence is 14 residues long. Germline V CDR1 and CDR2: MGHRA, YSYEKL. CDR3 sequence reads: CASSHKWGVETQYF. CDR3 coding DNA: TGCGCCAGCAGCCACAAGTGGGGGGTGGAGACCCAGTACTTC.

CDR3 loop: CATSRIGPGAGEEDTQYF. CDR3 coding DNA: TGTGCCACCAGCAGGATTGGTCCCGGGGCGGGAGAGGAAGATACGCAGTATTTT. The chain carries TRBV15 and TRBJ2-3, with 7 bases identical to TRBD2. V lost 3 bases and J lost 5; bases outside the gene matches: 17. CDR1 is LNHNV and CDR2 is YYDKDF in the germline V gene (reference sequence). The CDR3 covers 18 residues.